These T cell receptor beta chains were read from a single sample in a study of T-cell reconstitution after alpha-beta-depleted transplantation in children. TCRdb recomputed calls from the PCR reads with MiXCR, one row per CDR3 protein. The sample carries roughly 500,000 distinct CDR3 sequences, more than 9% recorded once. Sequencing was performed on PBMCs, taken before TCRalphabeta/CD19-depleted stem cell transplant. The receptors were sampled from a child under 10 years old with inherited bone marrow failure, due to receive a stem cell transplant. Each CDR3 is given with its conserved first and last residue. D genes are given only for firm matches. Only part of the rows carry a size: once, few, many, or a class if the clone is expanded.

cdr3_length: 16; clone_size: many; j_call: TRBJ1-5; v_call: TRBV30; d_call: TRBD1; cdr3_aa: CAWSPLTGGAGQPQHF; cdr3_nt: TGTGCCTGGAGTCCCTTAACAGGGGGCGCGGGTCAGCCCCAGCATTTT
cdr3_length: 13; clone_size: many; j_call: TRBJ2-4; v_call: TRBV5-1; d_call: .; cdr3_aa: CASSSEAKNIQYF; cdr3_nt: TGCGCCAGCAGCTCGGAAGCCAAAAACATTCAGTACTTC
cdr3_length: 14; clone_size: many; j_call: TRBJ2-7; v_call: TRBV4-1; d_call: TRBD2; cdr3_aa: CASSPSGIFYEQYF; cdr3_nt: TGCGCCAGCAGCCCTAGCGGGATTTTCTACGAGCAGTACTTC
cdr3_length: 16; clone_size: many; j_call: TRBJ2-1; v_call: TRBV4-3; d_call: TRBD2; cdr3_aa: CASSPRLAGPYNEQFF; cdr3_nt: TGCGCCAGCAGCCCGAGACTAGCGGGGCCCTACAATGAGCAGTTCTTC
cdr3_length: 15; clone_size: .; j_call: TRBJ2-2; v_call: TRBV6-2/TRBV6-3; d_call: .; cdr3_aa: CASSYTLGGFGELFF; cdr3_nt: TGTGCCAGCAGTTATACTCTCGGGGGATTCGGGGAGCTGTTTTTT
cdr3_length: 14; clone_size: .; j_call: TRBJ1-5; v_call: TRBV30; d_call: .; cdr3_aa: CAWSDDMGYQPQHF; cdr3_nt: TGTGCCTGGAGCGACGACATGGGCTATCAGCCCCAGCATTTT
cdr3_length: 11; clone_size: many; j_call: TRBJ2-7; v_call: TRBV29-1; d_call: .; cdr3_aa: CSVVFGVEQYF; cdr3_nt: TGCAGCGTTGTATTCGGGGTCGAGCAGTACTTC
cdr3_length: 16; clone_size: few; j_call: TRBJ2-2; v_call: TRBV27; d_call: TRBD2; cdr3_aa: CASSRLLAGGPGELFF; cdr3_nt: TGTGCCAGCAGTCGGCTACTAGCGGGAGGGCCCGGGGAGCTGTTTTTT
cdr3_length: 14; clone_size: many; j_call: TRBJ2-5; v_call: TRBV21-1; d_call: .; cdr3_aa: CASKREESLETQYF; cdr3_nt: TGTGCCAGCAAGCGGGAAGAAAGTCTGGAGACCCAGTACTTC
cdr3_length: 13; clone_size: few; j_call: TRBJ1-2; v_call: TRBV20-1; d_call: .; cdr3_aa: CSATDRGGAGYTF; cdr3_nt: TGCAGTGCGACCGATAGGGGGGGAGCAGGCTACACCTTC
cdr3_length: 13; clone_size: many; j_call: TRBJ1-2; v_call: TRBV2; d_call: .; cdr3_aa: CASLDRGYSGYTF; cdr3_nt: TGTGCCAGCTTGGACAGAGGCTATTCTGGCTACACCTTC
cdr3_length: 12; clone_size: many; j_call: TRBJ2-1; v_call: TRBV12-3/TRBV12-4; d_call: .; cdr3_aa: CASSLRILEQFF; cdr3_nt: TGTGCCAGCAGTTTAAGGATTCTGGAGCAGTTCTTC
cdr3_length: 13; clone_size: many; j_call: TRBJ1-1; v_call: TRBV20-1; d_call: .; cdr3_aa: CSARDRGYTEAFF; cdr3_nt: TGCAGTGCTAGAGATCGGGGGTACACTGAAGCTTTCTTT
cdr3_length: 13; clone_size: many; j_call: TRBJ2-3; v_call: TRBV7-2; d_call: .; cdr3_aa: CASSLGQPDTQYF; cdr3_nt: TGTGCCAGCAGCTTAGGCCAACCAGATACGCAGTATTTT
cdr3_length: 12; clone_size: few; j_call: TRBJ2-2; v_call: TRBV7-2; d_call: .; cdr3_aa: CASSGSGGELFF; cdr3_nt: TGTGCCAGCAGCGGAAGCGGGGGGGAGCTGTTTTTT
cdr3_length: 14; clone_size: few; j_call: TRBJ2-1; v_call: TRBV20-1; d_call: TRBD2; cdr3_aa: CSATAGGPSNEQFF; cdr3_nt: TGCAGTGCTACAGCGGGAGGGCCCAGCAATGAGCAGTTCTTC
cdr3_length: 16; clone_size: many; j_call: TRBJ1-2; v_call: TRBV25-1; d_call: .; cdr3_aa: CASSEYGGGSLYGYTF; cdr3_nt: TGTGCCAGCAGTGAATATGGCGGGGGATCGCTCTATGGCTACACCTTC
cdr3_length: 13; clone_size: many; j_call: TRBJ2-3; v_call: TRBV20-1; d_call: .; cdr3_aa: CSASGPREDTQYF; cdr3_nt: TGCAGTGCTAGTGGTCCTAGGGAAGATACGCAGTATTTT
cdr3_length: 17; clone_size: many; j_call: TRBJ1-5; v_call: TRBV7-8; d_call: .; cdr3_aa: CASSLLQGGRGNQPQHF; cdr3_nt: TGTGCCAGCAGCTTATTACAGGGAGGGAGAGGCAATCAGCCCCAGCATTTT